This TCR beta chain is drawn from a study of blood T cell repertoires in COVID-19 (TCRdb year 2020). Regarding the research as a whole: The collaborator samples originated in the United States, Italy and Spain and spanned the acute and convalescent phases of COVID-19. The material from the prospective study consisted of cDNA or gDNA derived from T cells, B-cell-depleted T cells, or PBMCs. Subjects who had been exposed to COVID-19, were actively infected with it, or had recovered from it provided the deeply sampled blood TCRbeta repertoires that made up the dataset. The repertoires were released in a freely available public database meant as a resource for research on the immune response to SARS-CoV-2. Samples came from the ongoing ImmuneRACE study (first 160 participants) plus 1,254 subjects from 6 global collaborators. The sample metadata nearly always contained a de-identified subject ID, COVID-19 status, age in years and sex. Where HLA class I and class II types were available, the types were taken from metadata supplied by the sample provider, not from assay-based typing. What the work shows at the level of the full study, not this receptor alone: The amount of clinical and demographic metadata varied by source and participant and was provided uncurated.

There are 15 amino acids in the CDR3, from cysteine to phenylalanine inclusive. The kept DNA is CDR3 alone, 45 bases in frame from the first base. V lost 0 bases and J lost 1 base, and the count of bases not matched to a germline gene is 2. CDR1 and CDR2 were assigned from the germline V gene as SGHRS and YFSETQ. Collaborating institutions collected whole blood in K2EDTA tubes following their own protocols. For TCRbeta analysis, collaborator samples were shipped as frozen whole blood, as isolated PBMCs, or as DNA extracted from either sample type. A remark on this clone: It lacks a known antigen. One base away there is no much larger clone; base qualities are not given. At the DNA level, this CDR3 is encoded by other sequences in the same sample as well.

The immunoSEQ Assay, a bias-controlled multiplex PCR, was used to amplify TCRbeta CDR3 regions from genomic DNA. In the authors' own workflow: The number of nucleated cells in each sample was estimated by amplification of reference gene primers within the assay. Sequence reads were collapsed and filtered to measure the absolute abundance of every unique TCRbeta CDR3 rearrangement. For each sample, productive Simpson clonality was calculated as the square root of Simpson's diversity index across productive rearrangements. In TCRdb, the immuneACCESS table is reduced to in-frame sequences with V and J assigned. These tables do not hold every clone; where another copy was compared, an unresolved V gene accounts for under half, and the others remain unexplained. V and J calls and clone size follow that table, whereas D and trimming were derived from the DNA. The sample yields 110,000 to 150,000 clones; approximately 83% were counted once. 3% of the sample comes from the top ten.

This clonotype was obtained from a woman older than 75 with acute or convalescent COVID-19. The rearranged segments are TRBV5-1 and TRBJ2-3; the junction holds 7 bases that match TRBD1. Sequencing was done on a sample of peripheral blood. The CDR3 reads CASSLAGQGTDTQYF. The sequenced DNA is TGCGCCAGCAGCTTGGCCGGACAGGGCACAGATACGCAGTATTTT.